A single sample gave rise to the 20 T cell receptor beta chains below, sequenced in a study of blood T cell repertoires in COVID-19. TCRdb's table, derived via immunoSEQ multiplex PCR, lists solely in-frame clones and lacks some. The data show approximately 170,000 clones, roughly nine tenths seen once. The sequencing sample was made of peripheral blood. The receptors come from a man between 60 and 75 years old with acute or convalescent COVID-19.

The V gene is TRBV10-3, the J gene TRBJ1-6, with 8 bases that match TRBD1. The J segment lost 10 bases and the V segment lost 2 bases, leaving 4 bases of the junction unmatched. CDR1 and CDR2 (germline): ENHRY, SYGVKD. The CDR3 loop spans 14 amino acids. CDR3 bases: TGTGCCATCAGTGAGGCAGGGGGCGGATCACCCCTCCACTTT. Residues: CAISEAGGGSPLHF.

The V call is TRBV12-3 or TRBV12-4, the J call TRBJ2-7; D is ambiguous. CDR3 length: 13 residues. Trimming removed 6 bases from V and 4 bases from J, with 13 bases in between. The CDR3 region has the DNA TGTGCCAGCAGCCCCACCGTCCGGTACGAGCAGTACTTC. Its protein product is CASSPTVRYEQYF.

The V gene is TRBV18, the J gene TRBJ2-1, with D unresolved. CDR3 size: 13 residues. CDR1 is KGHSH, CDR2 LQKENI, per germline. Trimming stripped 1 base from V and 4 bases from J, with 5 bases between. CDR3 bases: TGTGCCAGCTCACCACAAGCGTACAATGAGCAGTTCTTC. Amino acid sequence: CASSPQAYNEQFF.

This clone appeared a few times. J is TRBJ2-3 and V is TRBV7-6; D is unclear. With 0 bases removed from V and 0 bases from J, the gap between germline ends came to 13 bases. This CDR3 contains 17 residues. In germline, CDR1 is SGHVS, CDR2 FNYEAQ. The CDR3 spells CASSLAPPALSTDTQYF. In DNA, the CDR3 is TGTGCCAGCAGCTTAGCGCCACCAGCGTTAAGCACAGATACGCAGTATTTT.

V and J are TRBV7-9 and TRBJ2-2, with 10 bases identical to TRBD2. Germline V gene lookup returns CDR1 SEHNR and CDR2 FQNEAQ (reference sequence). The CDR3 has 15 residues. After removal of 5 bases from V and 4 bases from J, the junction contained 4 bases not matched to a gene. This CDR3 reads CASSTRLAGTGELFF. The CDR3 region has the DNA TGTGCCAGCAGCACCCGACTAGCGGGCACCGGGGAGCTGTTTTTT.

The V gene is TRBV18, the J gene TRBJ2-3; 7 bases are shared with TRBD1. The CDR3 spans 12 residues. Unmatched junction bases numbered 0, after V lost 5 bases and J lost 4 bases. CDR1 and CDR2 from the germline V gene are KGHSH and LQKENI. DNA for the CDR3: TGTGCCAGCTCAACAGGGGCAGATACGCAGTATTTT. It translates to CASSTGADTQYF.

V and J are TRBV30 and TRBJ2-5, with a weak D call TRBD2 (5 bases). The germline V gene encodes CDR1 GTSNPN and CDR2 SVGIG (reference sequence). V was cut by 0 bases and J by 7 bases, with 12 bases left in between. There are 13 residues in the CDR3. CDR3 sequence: CAWSVHPRGTQYF. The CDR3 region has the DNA TGTGCCTGGAGTGTACACCCCCGGGGGACCCAGTACTTC.

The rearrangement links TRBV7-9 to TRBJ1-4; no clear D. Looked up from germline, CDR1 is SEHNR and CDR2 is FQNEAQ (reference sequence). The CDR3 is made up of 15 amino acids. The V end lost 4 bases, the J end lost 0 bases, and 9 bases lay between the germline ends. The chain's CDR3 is CASSSPVATNEKLFF. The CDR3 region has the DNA TGTGCCAGCAGCTCGCCGGTCGCAACTAATGAAAAACTGTTTTTT.

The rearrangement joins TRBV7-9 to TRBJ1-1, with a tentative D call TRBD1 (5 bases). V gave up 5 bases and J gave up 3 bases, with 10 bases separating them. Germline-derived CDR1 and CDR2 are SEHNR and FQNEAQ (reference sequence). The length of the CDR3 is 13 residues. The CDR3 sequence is CASSPFRDTEAFF. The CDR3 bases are TGTGCCAGCAGCCCGTTCAGGGACACTGAAGCTTTCTTT.

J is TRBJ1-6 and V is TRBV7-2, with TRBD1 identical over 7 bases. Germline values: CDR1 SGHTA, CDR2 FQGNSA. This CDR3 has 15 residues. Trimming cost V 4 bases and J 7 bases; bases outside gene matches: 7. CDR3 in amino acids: CASSSQGVKNSPLHF. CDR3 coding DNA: TGTGCCAGCAGCTCTCAGGGGGTGAAAAATTCACCCCTCCACTTT.

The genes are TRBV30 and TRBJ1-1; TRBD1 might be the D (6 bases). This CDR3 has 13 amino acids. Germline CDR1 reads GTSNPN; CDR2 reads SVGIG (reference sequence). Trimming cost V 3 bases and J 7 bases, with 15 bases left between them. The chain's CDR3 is CAWRGAGKIEAFF. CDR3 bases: TGTGCCTGGAGGGGGGCAGGAAAGATTGAAGCTTTCTTT.

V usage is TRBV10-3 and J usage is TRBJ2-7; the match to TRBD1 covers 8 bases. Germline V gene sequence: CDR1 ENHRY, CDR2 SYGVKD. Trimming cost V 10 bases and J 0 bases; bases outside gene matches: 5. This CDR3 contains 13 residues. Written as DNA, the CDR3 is TGTGCCACAAGGACAGGGAGCTCCTACGAGCAGTACGTC. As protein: CATRTGSSYEQYV.

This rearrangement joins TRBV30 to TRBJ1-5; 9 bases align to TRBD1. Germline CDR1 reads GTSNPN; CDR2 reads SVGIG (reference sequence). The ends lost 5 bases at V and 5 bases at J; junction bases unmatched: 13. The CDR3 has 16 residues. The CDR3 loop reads CAWSNRDRAWDQPQHF. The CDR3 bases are TGTGCCTGGTCTAATCGGGACAGGGCGTGGGATCAGCCCCAGCATTTT.

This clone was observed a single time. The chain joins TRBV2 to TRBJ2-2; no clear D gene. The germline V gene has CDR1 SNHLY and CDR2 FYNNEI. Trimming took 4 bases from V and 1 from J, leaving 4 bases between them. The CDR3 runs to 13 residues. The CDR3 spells CASSAGNTGELFF. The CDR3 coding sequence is TGTGCCAGCAGTGCGGGGAACACCGGGGAGCTGTTTTTT. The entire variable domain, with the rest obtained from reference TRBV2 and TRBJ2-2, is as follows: EPEVTQTPSHQVTQMGQEVILRCVPISNHLYFYWYRQILGQKVEFLVSFYNNEISEKSEIFDDQFSVERPDGSNFTLKIRSTKLEDSAMYFCASSAGNTGELFFGEGSRLTVL.

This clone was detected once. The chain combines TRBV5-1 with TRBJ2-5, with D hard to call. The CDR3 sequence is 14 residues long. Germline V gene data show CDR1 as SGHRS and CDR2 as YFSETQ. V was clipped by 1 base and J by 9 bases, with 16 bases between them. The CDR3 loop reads CASSLYLQEAAQYF. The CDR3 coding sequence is TGCGCCAGCAGCTTGTACCTCCAAGAGGCCGCCCAGTACTTC.

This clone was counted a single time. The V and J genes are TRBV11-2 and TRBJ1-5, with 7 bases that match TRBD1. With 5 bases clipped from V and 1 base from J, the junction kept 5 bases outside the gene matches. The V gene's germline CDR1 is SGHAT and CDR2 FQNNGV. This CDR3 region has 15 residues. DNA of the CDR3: TGTGCCAGCAGCCGACAGACAGGGAGCAATCAGCCCCAGCATTTT. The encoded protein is CASSRQTGSNQPQHF.

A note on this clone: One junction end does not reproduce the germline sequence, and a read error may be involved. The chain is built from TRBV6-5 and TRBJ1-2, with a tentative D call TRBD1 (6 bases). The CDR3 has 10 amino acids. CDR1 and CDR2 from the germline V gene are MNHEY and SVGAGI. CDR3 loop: CASSWTALSF. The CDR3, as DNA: TGTGCCAGCAGTTGGACAGCTCTAAGCTTC.

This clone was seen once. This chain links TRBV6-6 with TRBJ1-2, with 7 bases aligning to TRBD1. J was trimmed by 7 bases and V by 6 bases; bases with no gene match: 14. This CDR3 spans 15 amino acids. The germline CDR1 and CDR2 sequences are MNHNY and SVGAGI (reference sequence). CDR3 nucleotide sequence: TGTGCCAGCAGCTCCCGGGACAGAAAAGGGTCTGGCTACACCTTC. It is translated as CASSSRDRKGSGYTF.

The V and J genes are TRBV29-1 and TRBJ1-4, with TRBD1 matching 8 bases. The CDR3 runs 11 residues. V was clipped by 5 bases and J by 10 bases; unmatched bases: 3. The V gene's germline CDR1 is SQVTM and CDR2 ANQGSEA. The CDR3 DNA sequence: TGCAGCGTTCATACAGGGGGAAAACTGTTTTTT. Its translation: CSVHTGGKLFF.

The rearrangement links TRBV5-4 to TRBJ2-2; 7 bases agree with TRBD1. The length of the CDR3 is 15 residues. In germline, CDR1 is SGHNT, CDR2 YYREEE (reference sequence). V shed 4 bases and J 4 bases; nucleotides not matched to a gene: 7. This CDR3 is CASSLQGSATGELFF. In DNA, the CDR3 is TGTGCCAGCAGCCTACAGGGGTCGGCCACCGGGGAGCTGTTTTTT.